The clone carrying this TCR beta chain is a singleton in its sample. These data originate in a study of shared clonotypes between healthy human individuals. Original processing methods: Filtering differed for immunoSEQ, which gave only junction sequences without quality scores. Profiling relied on immunoSEQ multiplex PCR, and the TCRdb table lists in-frame clones only, not all of them. The D gene and trimming were derived from the DNA, and the V and J assignments and clone size from that table. The table has roughly 600,000 clones, more than 95% seen once. Germline loops: CDR1 MDHEN, CDR2 SYDVKM. CDR3 length: 14 residues. V gave up 3 bases and J gave up 3 bases; unmatched junction bases: 5. CD8 cells classed as naive were CD45RO-negative and positively selected for CCR7, excluding terminally differentiated effector memory CD45RA+ cells.

Sequenced sample: naive CD8+ T cells sorted from blood. The gene calls are TRBV28 and TRBJ2-7, with TRBD2 matching over 7 bases. This sequence originates from a man aged 30 to 45 in good health. The CDR3, as DNA: TGTGCCAGCAGTTTCCGGGACTACTTCTACGAGCAGTACTTC. It codes for CASSFRDYFYEQYF. The full variable domain, rest sourced from reference TRBV28 and TRBJ2-7, is DVKVTQSSRYLVKRTGEKVFLECVQDMDHENMFWYRQDPGLGLRLIYFSYDVKMKEKGDIPEGYSVSREKKERFSLILESASTNQTSMYLCASSFRDYFYEQYFGPGTRLTVT.